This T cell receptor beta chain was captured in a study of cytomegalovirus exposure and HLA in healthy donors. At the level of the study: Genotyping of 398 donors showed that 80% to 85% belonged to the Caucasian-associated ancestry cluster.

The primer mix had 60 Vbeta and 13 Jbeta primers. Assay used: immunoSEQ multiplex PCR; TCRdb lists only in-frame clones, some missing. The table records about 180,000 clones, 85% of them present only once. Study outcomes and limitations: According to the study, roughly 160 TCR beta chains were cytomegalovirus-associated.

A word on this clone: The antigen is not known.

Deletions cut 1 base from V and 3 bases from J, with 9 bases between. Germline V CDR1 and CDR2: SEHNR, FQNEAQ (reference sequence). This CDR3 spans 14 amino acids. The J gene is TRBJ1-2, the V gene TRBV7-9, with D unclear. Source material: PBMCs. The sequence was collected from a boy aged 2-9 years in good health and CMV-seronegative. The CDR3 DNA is TGTGCCAGCAGCTTAGATGGCTCTTACTATGGCTACACCTTC. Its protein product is CASSLDGSYYGYTF.